This TCR beta chain was sequenced in a study of Ad26.COV2.S vaccination and SARS-CoV-2 variants. About the research overall: By the intramuscular route, Ad26.COV2.S was given once, or twice 56 days apart.

As for treatment: around 19 received Ad26.COV2.S at low or high dose, single or two shots; 5 received placebo; per-sample allocation not given. Following the first vaccine or placebo injection, samples were taken on day 63. The CDR3 extends over 11 amino acids. The germline V gene encodes CDR1 ENHRY and CDR2 SYGVKD. The germline V and J ends were trimmed by 3 bases and 6 bases, with 5 bases remaining between them. The data were produced by immunoSEQ multiplex PCR, yet TCRdb's version contains in-frame clones alone and is incomplete. This table holds approximately 500,000 clones, around 90% found once. This clone was seen a handful of times.

Sequenced here: peripheral blood, sampled in a trial of Ad26.COV2.S vaccine versus placebo. The clonotype was recovered from a person between 18 and 65 years old who received the Ad26.COV2.S COVID-19 vaccine or a placebo. The chain couples TRBV10-3 to TRBJ1-2; D gene ambiguous. The CDR3 is CAISEVDGYTF. The CDR3, as DNA: TGTGCCATCAGTGAAGTCGATGGCTACACCTTC.